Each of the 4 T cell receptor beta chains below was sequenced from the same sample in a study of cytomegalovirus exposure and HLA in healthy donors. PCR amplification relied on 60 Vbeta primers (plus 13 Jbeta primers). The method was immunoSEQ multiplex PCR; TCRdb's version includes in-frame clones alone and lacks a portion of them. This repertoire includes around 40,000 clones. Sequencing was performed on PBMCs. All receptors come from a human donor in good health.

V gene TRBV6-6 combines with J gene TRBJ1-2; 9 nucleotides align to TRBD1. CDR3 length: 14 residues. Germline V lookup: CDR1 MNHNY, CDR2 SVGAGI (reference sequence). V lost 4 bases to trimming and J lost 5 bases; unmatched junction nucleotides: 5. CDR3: CASSLQGAFYGYTF. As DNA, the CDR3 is TGTGCCAGCAGTTTACAGGGGGCTTTTTATGGCTACACCTTC.

The CDR3 region is CASSETRRAATNYGYTF. The CDR3 DNA is TGTGCCAGCAGTGAAACGAGGCGGGCAGCCACTAACTATGGCTACACCTTC. This chain joins TRBV2 and TRBJ1-2, with no clear D. CDR1 is SNHLY and CDR2 is FYNNEI in the germline V gene. The germline V and J ends were trimmed by 2 bases and 0 bases, with 16 bases remaining between them. CDR3 length: 17 amino acids. Using reference TRBV2 and TRBJ1-2 for the parts outside the CDR3, the full variable domain is EPEVTQTPSHQVTQMGQEVILRCVPISNHLYFYWYRQILGQKVEFLVSFYNNEISEKSEIFDDQFSVERPDGSNFTLKIRSTKLEDSAMYFCASSETRRAATNYGYTFGSGTRLTVV.

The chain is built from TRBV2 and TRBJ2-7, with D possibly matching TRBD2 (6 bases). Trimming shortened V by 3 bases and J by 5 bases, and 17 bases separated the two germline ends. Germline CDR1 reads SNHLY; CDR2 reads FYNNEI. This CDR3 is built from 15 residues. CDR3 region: CASSDGAGGKDEQYF. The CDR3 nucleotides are TGTGCCAGCAGTGATGGGGCAGGCGGGAAAGACGAGCAGTACTTC.

DNA for the CDR3: TGTGCCAGCAGTACAGGGGGGAGAAATTCACCCCTCCACTTT. Translating it yields CASSTGGRNSPLHF. The chain has TRBV27 and TRBJ1-6; 8 bases are shared with TRBD1. CDR1 is MNHEY, CDR2 SMNVEV, per germline (reference sequence). The CDR3 sequence is 14 residues long. J lost 7 bases, V lost 5 bases, and 4 bases had no gene match.